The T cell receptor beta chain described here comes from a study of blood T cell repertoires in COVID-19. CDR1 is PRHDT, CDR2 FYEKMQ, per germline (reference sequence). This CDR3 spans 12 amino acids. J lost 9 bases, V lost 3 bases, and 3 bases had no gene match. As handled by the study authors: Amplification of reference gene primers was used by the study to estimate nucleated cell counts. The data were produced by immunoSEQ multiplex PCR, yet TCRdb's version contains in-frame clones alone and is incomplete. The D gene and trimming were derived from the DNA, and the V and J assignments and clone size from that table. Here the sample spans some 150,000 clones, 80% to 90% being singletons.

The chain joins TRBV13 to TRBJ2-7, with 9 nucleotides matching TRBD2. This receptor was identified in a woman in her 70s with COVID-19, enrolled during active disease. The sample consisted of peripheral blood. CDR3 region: CASSFQRGVQYF. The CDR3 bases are TGTGCCAGCAGCTTCCAGCGGGGGGTGCAGTACTTC.